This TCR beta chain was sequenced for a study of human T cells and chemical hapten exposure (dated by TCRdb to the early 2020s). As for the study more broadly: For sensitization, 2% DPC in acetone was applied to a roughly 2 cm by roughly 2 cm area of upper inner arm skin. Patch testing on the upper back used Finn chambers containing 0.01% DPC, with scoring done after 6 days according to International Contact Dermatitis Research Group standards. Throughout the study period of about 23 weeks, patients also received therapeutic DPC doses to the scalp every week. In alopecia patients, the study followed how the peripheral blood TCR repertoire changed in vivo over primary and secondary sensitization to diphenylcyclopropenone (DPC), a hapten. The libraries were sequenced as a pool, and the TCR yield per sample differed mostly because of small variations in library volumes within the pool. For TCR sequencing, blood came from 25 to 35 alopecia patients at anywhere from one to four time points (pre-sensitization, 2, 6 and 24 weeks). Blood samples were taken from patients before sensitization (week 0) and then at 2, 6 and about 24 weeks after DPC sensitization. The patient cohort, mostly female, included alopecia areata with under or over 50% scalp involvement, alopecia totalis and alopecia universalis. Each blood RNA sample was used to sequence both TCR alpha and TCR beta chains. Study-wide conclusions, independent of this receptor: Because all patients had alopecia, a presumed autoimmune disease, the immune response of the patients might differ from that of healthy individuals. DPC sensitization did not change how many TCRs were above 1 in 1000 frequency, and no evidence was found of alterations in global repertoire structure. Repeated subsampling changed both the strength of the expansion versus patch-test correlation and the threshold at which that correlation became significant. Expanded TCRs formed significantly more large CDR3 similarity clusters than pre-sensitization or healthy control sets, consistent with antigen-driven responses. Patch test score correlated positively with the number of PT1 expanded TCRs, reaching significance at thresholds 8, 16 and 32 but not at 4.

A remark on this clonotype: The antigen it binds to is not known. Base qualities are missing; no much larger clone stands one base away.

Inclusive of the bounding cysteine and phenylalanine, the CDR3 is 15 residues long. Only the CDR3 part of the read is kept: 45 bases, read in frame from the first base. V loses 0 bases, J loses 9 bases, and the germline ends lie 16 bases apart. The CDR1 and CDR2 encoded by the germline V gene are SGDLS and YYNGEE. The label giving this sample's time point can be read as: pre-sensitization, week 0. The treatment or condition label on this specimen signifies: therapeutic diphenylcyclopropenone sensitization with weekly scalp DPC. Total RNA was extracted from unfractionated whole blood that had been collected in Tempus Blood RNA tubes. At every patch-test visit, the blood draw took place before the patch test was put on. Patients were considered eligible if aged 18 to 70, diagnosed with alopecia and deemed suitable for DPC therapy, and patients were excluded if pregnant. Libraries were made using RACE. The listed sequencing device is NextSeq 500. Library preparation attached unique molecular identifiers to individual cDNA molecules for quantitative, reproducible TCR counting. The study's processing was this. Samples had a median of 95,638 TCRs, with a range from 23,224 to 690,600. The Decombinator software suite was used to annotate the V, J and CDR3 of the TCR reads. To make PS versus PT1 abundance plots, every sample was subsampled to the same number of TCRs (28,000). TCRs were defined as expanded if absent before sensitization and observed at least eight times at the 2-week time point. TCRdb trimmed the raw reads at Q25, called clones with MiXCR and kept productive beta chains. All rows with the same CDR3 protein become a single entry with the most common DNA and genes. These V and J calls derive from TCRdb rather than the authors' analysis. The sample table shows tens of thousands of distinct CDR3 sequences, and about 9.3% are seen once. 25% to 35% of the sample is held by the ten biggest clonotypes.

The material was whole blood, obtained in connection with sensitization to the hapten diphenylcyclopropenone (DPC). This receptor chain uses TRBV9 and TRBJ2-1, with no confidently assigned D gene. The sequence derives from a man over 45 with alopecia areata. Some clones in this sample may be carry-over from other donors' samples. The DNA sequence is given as TGTGCCAGCAGCGTAGCTACGAGAGTATCTGGTGAGCAGTTCTTC. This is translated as CASSVATRVSGEQFF.